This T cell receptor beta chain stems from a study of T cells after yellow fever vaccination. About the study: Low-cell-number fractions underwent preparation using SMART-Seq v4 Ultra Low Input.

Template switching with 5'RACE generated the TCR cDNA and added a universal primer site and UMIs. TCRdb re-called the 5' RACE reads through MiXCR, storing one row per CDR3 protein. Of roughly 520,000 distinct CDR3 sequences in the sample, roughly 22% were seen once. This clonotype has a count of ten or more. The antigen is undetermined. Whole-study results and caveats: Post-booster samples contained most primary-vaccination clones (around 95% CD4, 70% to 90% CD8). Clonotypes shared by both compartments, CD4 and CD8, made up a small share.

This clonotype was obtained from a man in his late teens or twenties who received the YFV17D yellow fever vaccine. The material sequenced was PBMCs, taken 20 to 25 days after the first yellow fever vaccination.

CDR3 sequence (DNA): TGTGCCAGCAGCACCAAGAGTAGCGGAAGCACCGGGGAGCTGTTTTTT. Protein: CASSTKSSGSTGELFF. The chain has TRBV5-4 and TRBJ2-2; possible D gene TRBD2, 6 bases. The V gene's germline CDR1 is SGHNT and CDR2 YYREEE (reference sequence). The CDR3 length is 16 residues. V was shortened by 4 bases and J by 4 bases, with 17 bases between the two germline ends.